This T cell receptor beta chain derives from a study of STAT5B mutations in CD4+ large granular lymphocyte leukemia. Comment on this clone: Its antigen is not known.

Original processing methods: The detection floor for productive clonotype frequency was 2.59 x 10-5. Generated by immunoSEQ multiplex PCR, the TCRdb table keeps only in-frame clones and is missing some. The DNA was the basis for D and trimming; V, J and clone size are from that table. The table records roughly 30,000 clones, around 76% of them present only once. Regarding the study as a whole: Patient CD4-sorted repertoires looked more clonal than healthy CD4+ repertoires, even without putative leukemic clones.

This clonotype was sampled from a human donor in good health. The sequenced sample consisted of CD4+ T cells from blood buffy coats.

Written as DNA, the CDR3 is TGTGCCAGCAGCTTTAGAGGCTCCTACGAGCAGTACTTC. It is translated as CASSFRGSYEQYF. This chain uses TRBV5-6 with TRBJ2-7; the D is unclear. Trimming removed 2 bases from V and 0 bases from J, with 6 bases in between. Germline CDR1 reads SGHDT; CDR2 reads YYEEEE. This CDR3 is 13 amino acids long.